This is a list of T cell receptor beta chains from one sample in a study of read filtering for tumor transcriptome and immune sequencing. TCRdb reanalysed the reads using MiXCR and keeps one entry per CDR3 protein. The sample has roughly 130,000 distinct CDR3 sequences, roughly 13% seen once. The specimen sequenced was a population of CD138-negative cells sorted from bone marrow. The origin of the receptors is a donor at least 40 years old with multiple myeloma. Both conserved end residues are part of each CDR3. The D gene is left open where the match is weak. Only some rows state a clone size, as once, few, many or a class for expanded clones.

TRBV20-1	TRBD2	many	TRBJ2-1	TGCAGTGCTAGAGATCTTAGCGGGAGAGGCTACAATGAGCAGTTCTTC	CSARDLSGRGYNEQFF
TRBV12-3/TRBV12-4	-	-	TRBJ2-3	TGTGCCAGCAGTTACCAGGGGGGCCCAGATACGCAGTATTTT	CASSYQGGPDTQYF
TRBV7-2	TRBD2	many	TRBJ2-1	TGTGCCAGCAGCCCGCAAGCGGGAGCGGCCTACAATGAGCAGTTCTTC	CASSPQAGAAYNEQFF
TRBV29-1	-	many	TRBJ2-6	TGCAGCGCCGGCCTGGCCAACGTCCTGACTTTC	CSAGLANVLTF
TRBV6-5	-	-	TRBJ2-2	TGTGCCAGCAGTCCCGGGGGCTACACCGGGGAGCTGTTTTTT	CASSPGGYTGELFF
TRBV5-5	TRBD2	many	TRBJ2-7	TGTGCCAGCAGCAGGGGACTAGCCGCCTACGAGCAGTACTTC	CASSRGLAAYEQYF
TRBV28	TRBD1	many	TRBJ2-7	TGTGCCAGCAGTCTTAGCCAGGGGGCGCGCGAGCAGTACTTC	CASSLSQGAREQYF
TRBV29-1	-	many	TRBJ1-5	TGCAGCGTTGAGGTGGGGGGCGCGGGTCAGCCCCAGCATTTT	CSVEVGGAGQPQHF
TRBV5-1	TRBD2	many	TRBJ2-1	TGCGCCAGCAGCTTGGGGGCTAGCGGGAGTATAACCTACAATGAGCAGTTCTTC	CASSLGASGSITYNEQFF
TRBV11-2	TRBD2	many	TRBJ2-5	TGTGCCAGCAGCTCCGGGGCCTTAGCGGGAAAAGAGACCCAGTACTTC	CASSSGALAGKETQYF
TRBV19	TRBD1	many	TRBJ2-2	TGTGCCAGTATTGACAGGGGAAACACCGGGGAGCTGTTTTTT	CASIDRGNTGELFF
TRBV28	TRBD1	many	TRBJ1-5	TGTGCCAGCAGCTCGGGACAGGGTAGCAATCAGCCCCAGCATTTT	CASSSGQGSNQPQHF
TRBV10-3	-	few	TRBJ2-7	TGTGCCATCAGTGACAGGGTGGGTTCCTACGAGCAGTACTTC	CAISDRVGSYEQYF
TRBV7-9	TRBD1	many	TRBJ1-1	TGTGCCAGCACTGGACAGGTTGGCACTGAAGCTTTCTTT	CASTGQVGTEAFF
TRBV28	-	many	TRBJ1-1	TGTGCCAGCAGTTTGGGACCCCGGGGGATACCTGAAGCTTTCTTT	CASSLGPRGIPEAFF
TRBV27	TRBD1	once	TRBJ1-6	TGTGCCAACAGCAAGGACAGGGGGAATTCACCCCTCCACTTT	CANSKDRGNSPLHF
TRBV3-1	-	many	TRBJ2-2	TGTGCCAGCAGCCAAGGGAACAGGGTATCCGGGGAGCTGTTTTTT	CASSQGNRVSGELFF
TRBV4-1	TRBD1	-	TRBJ1-5	TGCGCCAGCAGCCGAACCTCAGGGGGACAGCCCCAGCATTTT	CASSRTSGGQPQHF
TRBV7-2	-	many	TRBJ2-5	TGTGCCAGCAGCTTAGCGCCGGGTCCCGGGCAAGAGACCCAGTACTTC	CASSLAPGPGQETQYF
TRBV4-1	TRBD2	many	TRBJ2-3	TGCGCCAGCAGCCTTCTACTAGCGGACACAGATACGCAGTATTTT	CASSLLLADTDTQYF
TRBV3-1	-	many	TRBJ2-3	TGTGCCAGCAGCCAAGGGGGGTTCACAGATACGCAGTATTTT	CASSQGGFTDTQYF
TRBV27	-	many	TRBJ1-1	TGTGCCAGCAGTTCACAGGGTCTACGGACTGAAGCTTTCTTT	CASSSQGLRTEAFF
TRBV5-1	-	few	TRBJ2-1	TGCGCCTCCACGGCCCAGTACAATGGGCAGTTCTTC	CASTAQYNGQFF
TRBV10-3	-	many	TRBJ1-2	TGTGCCATCACCCAGGACACCGACTATGGCTACACCTTC	CAITQDTDYGYTF
TRBV5-1	-	many	TRBJ2-5	TGCGCCAGCAGTGAGGACCAAGAGACCCAGTACTTC	CASSEDQETQYF
TRBV5-1	-	many	TRBJ2-1	TGCGCCAGCAGCACAGGATCAGGGTACAATGAGCAGTTCTTC	CASSTGSGYNEQFF
TRBV6-5	TRBD1	many	TRBJ1-1	TGTGCCAGCAGTAAGACAGGGGCCTTGAACACTGAAGCTTTCTTT	CASSKTGALNTEAFF
TRBV19	TRBD2	many	TRBJ2-5	TGTGCCACAAAATCACTAGCGGCTCAAGAGACCCAGTACTTC	CATKSLAAQETQYF
TRBV11-2	TRBD2	many	TRBJ2-3	TGTGCCAGCAGCCTAGCGGGGGGTAGCACAGATACGCAGTATTTT	CASSLAGGSTDTQYF
TRBV29-1	TRBD1	many	TRBJ2-1	TGCAGCGGTGGGTTGGACAGGGCTTACAATGAGCAGTTCTTC	CSGGLDRAYNEQFF
TRBV5-1	TRBD2	-	TRBJ2-4	TGCGCCAGCAGTTCTGGTGGCGGGGGGACCAAAAACATTCAGTACTTC	CASSSGGGGTKNIQYF
TRBV5-1	-	many	TRBJ2-2	TGCGCCAGCAGCCTGGCCCAGGGGACCAACACCGGGGAGCTGTTTTTT	CASSLAQGTNTGELFF
TRBV29-1	-	-	TRBJ1-1	TGCAGCGTTGAAGATCCGCGGGTTGAAGCTTTCTTT	CSVEDPRVEAFF
TRBV7-9	-	many	TRBJ2-3	TGTGCCAGCGCCTGGTCAAGCTCAGATACGCAGTATTTT	CASAWSSSDTQYF
TRBV3-1	TRBD1	many	TRBJ2-1	TGTGCCAGCAGCCCGACTTCTTCCGGGACAGGGACTTACAATGAGCAGTTCTTC	CASSPTSSGTGTYNEQFF
TRBV29-1	-	many	TRBJ2-3	TGCAGCGTTGATAACAGCTTCACAGATACGCAGTATTTT	CSVDNSFTDTQYF
TRBV12-3/TRBV12-4	-	many	TRBJ1-1	TGTGCCAGCAGTTTAATCCCCCGGTTCGGGGGAAGGGGAATGAACACTGAAGCTTTCTTT	CASSLIPRFGGRGMNTEAFF
TRBV7-9	-	many	TRBJ2-5	TGTGCCAGCAGCTTACCCCGGGGGGCGCAACCGGAGACCCAGTACTTC	CASSLPRGAQPETQYF
TRBV5-1	-	many	TRBJ2-7	TGCGCCAGCAGCATTTCAGGGGACTACGAGCAGTACTTC	CASSISGDYEQYF
TRBV5-1	-	many	TRBJ2-7	TGCGCCAGCAGCCCCGACGGTTACGAGCAGTACTTC	CASSPDGYEQYF
TRBV29-1	-	few	TRBJ1-3	TGCAGCGTTGAGGAGAAGGGGGGGCTAGGAAACACCATATATTTT	CSVEEKGGLGNTIYF
TRBV7-9	TRBD1	-	TRBJ2-5	TGTGCCAGCAATTCCGGGACAGGGCAGACCCAGTACTTC	CASNSGTGQTQYF
TRBV3-1	TRBD2	few	TRBJ2-3	TGTGCCTCCCAGCGGGGGCTTTACACAGATACGCAGTATTTT	CASQRGLYTDTQYF
TRBV30	-	many	TRBJ2-4	TGTGCCTGGAGTATAACTAGGGGTGGGGGCATTCAGTACTTC	CAWSITRGGGIQYF
TRBV5-5	-	many	TRBJ1-4	TGTGCCAGCAGCTCGACCGGGGCGGAAGAAAAACTGTTTTTT	CASSSTGAEEKLFF
TRBV19	-	many	TRBJ2-6	TGTGCCAGTAGCCCGCTTAACGGTGGGGCCAACGTCCTGACTTTC	CASSPLNGGANVLTF
TRBV29-1	TRBD1	many	TRBJ2-5	TGCAGCGTTGGGACAGGGGGCGCGGAGACCCAGTACTTC	CSVGTGGAETQYF
TRBV2	-	many	TRBJ2-7	TGTGCCAGCACCGAGCCCTTCTCCTACGAGCAGTACTTC	CASTEPFSYEQYF
TRBV7-9	-	many	TRBJ1-1	TGTGCCAGCAGCTCGGAACAGGGAACCGAAGCTTTCTTT	CASSSEQGTEAFF
TRBV28	-	many	TRBJ2-7	TGTGCCAGCAGTCCCCCTGAGCCGGATATAGGCACCTACGAGCAGTACTTC	CASSPPEPDIGTYEQYF
TRBV2	TRBD2	-	TRBJ2-4	TGTGCCAGCAGTACTGGGACTAGCGGGACGGGCAAAAACATTCAGTACTTC	CASSTGTSGTGKNIQYF
TRBV12-3/TRBV12-4	TRBD2	many	TRBJ2-3	TGTGCCAGCAGTCGAATTAGCGGGAGGGCCATGAATACGCAGTATTTT	CASSRISGRAMNTQYF